This passage covers 32 T cell receptor beta chains from one sample sequenced in a study of blood T cell repertoires in COVID-19. Using immunoSEQ multiplex PCR, the repertoire was profiled, and TCRdb retains in-frame clones only, with some absent. The table records 95,000 or so clones, about four fifths of them present only once. Sequenced input: peripheral blood. The receptors derive from a human donor in a cohort sampled during active COVID-19.

The chain employs TRBV6-5 and TRBJ2-1, with D possibly matching TRBD1 (7 bases). The V end was cut by 6 bases, the J end by 10 bases, with 10 bases between. CDR1 MNHEY and CDR2 SVGAGI come from the germline V gene. This CDR3 is built from 11 residues. CDR3 in DNA: TGTGCCAGCAGCAGGGGGAGGGAGCAGTTCTTC. It specifies CASSRGREQFF.

This chain links TRBV12-3 or TRBV12-4 with TRBJ2-7, with D possibly being TRBD1 (6 bases). Trimming shortened V by 3 bases and J by 2 bases, and 8 bases separated the two germline ends. The CDR3 loop spans 13 amino acids. Written as DNA, the CDR3 is TGTGCCAGCAGTTTTTACAGGGCCTACGAGCAGTACTTC. Translation: CASSFYRAYEQYF.

The genes are TRBV25-1 and TRBJ2-5, with D maybe TRBD2 (6 bases). Per the germline V gene, CDR1 is MGHDK and CDR2 is SYGVNS. The CDR3 sequence is 14 residues long. V was trimmed by 3 bases and J by 5 bases, leaving 13 bases between them. Here the CDR3 reads CASSERGKGETQYF. In DNA, the CDR3 is TGTGCCAGCAGTGAGCGGGGTAAAGGGGAGACCCAGTACTTC.

The gene calls are TRBV6-5 and TRBJ1-4, with unresolved D. Trimming left V 6 bases short and J 0 bases short, with 11 bases between. Looked up from germline, CDR1 is MNHEY and CDR2 is SVGAGI. The CDR3 contains 15 residues. The CDR3 reads CASSGGSATNEKLFF. CDR3 DNA: TGTGCCAGCAGCGGAGGATCTGCAACTAATGAAAAACTGTTTTTT.

This chain joins TRBV21-1 and TRBJ2-1; TRBD1, the D gene given by the table, was not confirmed from the DNA. TRBV21-1 is flagged as a pseudogene. This CDR3 region has 17 residues. CDR3 in amino acids: CASSKETRGRLYNEQFF. CDR3 bases: TGTGCCAGCAGCAAAGAGACCAGGGGGCGGTTGTACAATGAGCAGTTCTTC.

The chain is built from TRBV19 and TRBJ1-5; TRBD1 is a possible D gene (6 bases). Trimming shortened V by 7 bases and J by 6 bases, and 13 bases separated the two germline ends. Germline CDR1 LNHDA, CDR2 SQIVND (reference sequence). The length of the CDR3 is 13 residues. CDR3 DNA sequence: TGTGCCAGTACCAATACAGGGACTCAGCCCCAGCATTTT. Protein sequence: CASTNTGTQPQHF. The full variable domain, with the rest looked up from reference TRBV19 and TRBJ1-5, is DGGITQSPKYLFRKEGQNVTLSCEQNLNHDAMYWYRQDPGQGLRLIYYSQIVNDFQKGDIAEGYSVSREKKESFPLTVTSAQKNPTAFYLCASTNTGTQPQHFGDGTRLSIL.

This clone was counted a few times. The V call is TRBV15, the J call TRBJ2-1; TRBD2 matches 7 bases. Germline loops: CDR1 LNHNV, CDR2 YYDKDF (reference sequence). J lost 10 bases, V lost 1 base, and 10 bases had no gene match. The CDR3 sequence is 15 residues long. CDR3 in DNA: TGTGCCACCAGCAGAGGACTAGCCCCACAAGGGGAGCAGTTCTTC. Its translation: CATSRGLAPQGEQFF.

The sample holds one count of this clone. This sequence joins TRBV5-1 and TRBJ2-2; TRBD2 is a possible D gene (5 bases). V was trimmed by 0 bases and J by 2 bases, leaving 11 bases between them. Germline assignment: CDR1 SGHRS and CDR2 YFSETQ. This CDR3 spans 16 amino acids. The CDR3 sequence: CASSLGGNYNTGELFF. As DNA, the CDR3 is TGCGCCAGCAGCTTGGGAGGGAACTATAACACCGGGGAGCTGTTTTTT.

The V and J genes are TRBV14 and TRBJ1-1; D remains unclear. CDR1 and CDR2 (germline): SGHDN, FVKESK. Trimming pared 1 base from V and 1 base from J, leaving 4 bases between. The CDR3 consists of 13 residues. Here the CDR3 reads CASSQGRNTEAFF. CDR3 bases: TGTGCCAGCAGCCAAGGCAGGAACACTGAAGCTTTCTTT.

The gene calls are TRBV3-1 (or the pseudogene TRBV3-2) and TRBJ1-1; 11 nucleotides line up with TRBD1. Germline V gene data show CDR1 as LGHDT and CDR2 as YNNKEL (reference sequence). The CDR3 covers 14 residues. Trimming at V came to 3 bases and at J to 6 bases, leaving 3 bases not matched to a gene. The CDR3 reads CASSQGQGVPEAFF. In nucleotides, the CDR3 is TGTGCCAGCAGCCAGGGACAGGGGGTACCTGAAGCTTTCTTT.

This clone was observed a single time. The V and J genes are TRBV5-1 and TRBJ2-1; 14 nucleotides align to TRBD2. Per the germline V gene, CDR1 is SGHRS and CDR2 is YFSETQ. V trimming: 0 bases; J trimming: 2 bases; junction bases outside the gene matches: 1. There are 17 residues in the CDR3. CDR3 nucleotides: TGCGCCAGCAGCTTGGTGGGACTAGCGGGAGCCTACAATGAGCAGTTCTTC. Its protein is CASSLVGLAGAYNEQFF.

This sequence joins TRBV3-1 (or the pseudogene TRBV3-2) and TRBJ2-3, with D hard to call. Germline CDR1 is LGHDT and CDR2 is YNNKEL (reference sequence). With 4 bases removed from V and 4 bases from J, the gap between germline ends came to 3 bases. The CDR3 spans 11 residues. The CDR3 region has the DNA TGTGCCAGCAGCCTCTCAGATACGCAGTATTTT. This sequence encodes CASSLSDTQYF.

This clone was seen a few times. This sequence joins TRBV4-1 and TRBJ1-2, with 7 bases that match TRBD1. V shed 2 bases, J shed 4 bases, and the junction held 1 base outside the gene matches. This CDR3 is built from 13 residues. Germline V gene lookup returns CDR1 MGHRA and CDR2 YSYEKL. The CDR3 protein is CASSQTGVYGYTF. Here the CDR3 DNA reads TGCGCCAGCAGCCAAACAGGGGTCTATGGCTACACCTTC.

The chain carries TRBV10-3 and TRBJ2-3; maybe TRBD2 (5 bases). Trimming removed 0 bases from V and 3 bases from J, with 16 bases in between. Germline CDR1 ENHRY, CDR2 SYGVKD. The CDR3 is 17 residues long. The chain's CDR3 is CAISESGGGKLTDTQYF. The CDR3 bases are TGTGCCATCAGTGAGTCGGGCGGAGGAAAGCTTACAGATACGCAGTATTTT.

The CDR3 DNA reads TGTGCCAGCAGCTTACGAGGGGAGACCCAGTACTTC. It yields the protein CASSLRGETQYF. The chain carries TRBV7-8 and TRBJ2-5; D is perhaps TRBD2 (5 bases). Per germline, CDR1 SGHVS and CDR2 FQNEAQ. The ends were cut back, 2 bases at V and 5 bases at J, with 6 bases in the middle. The CDR3 loop spans 12 amino acids. The variable domain in full, with the rest retrieved from reference TRBV7-8 and TRBJ2-5, is GAGVSQSPRYKVAKRGQDVALRCDPISGHVSLFWYQQALGQGPEFLTYFQNEAQLDKSGLPSDRFFAERPEGSVSTLKIQRTQQEDSAVYLCASSLRGETQYFGPGTRLLVL.

The rearrangement uses TRBV29-1 and TRBJ1-1; D is unresolved. Germline CDR1 is SQVTM and CDR2 is ANQGSEA. The V end lost 4 bases, the J end lost 1 base, and 4 bases lay between the germline ends. This CDR3 has 11 amino acids. The CDR3 region is CSVGKNTEAFF. The DNA of the CDR3 is TGCAGCGTTGGTAAGAACACTGAAGCTTTCTTT. Together with reference TRBV29-1 and TRBJ1-1, the CDR3 gives the full variable domain: SAVISQKPSRDICQRGTSLTIQCQVDSQVTMMFWYRQQPGQSLTLIATANQGSEATYESGFVIDKFPISRPNLTFSTLTVSNMSPEDSSIYLCSVGKNTEAFFGQGTRLTVV.

V gene TRBV5-8 combines with J gene TRBJ2-7; 9 bases match TRBD1. The CDR3 extends over 14 amino acids. Germline V gene data show CDR1 as SGHTS and CDR2 as YDEGEE. Losses at the gene ends were 0 bases for V and 6 bases for J; bases not matched to a gene: 4. CDR3 coding DNA: TGTGCCAGCAGCTTGGGACAGGGGGGGGGCGAGCAGTACTTC. Its protein product is CASSLGQGGGEQYF.

CDR3 sequence: CASSGQGYTGELFF. The CDR3 bases are TGTGCCAGCAGTGGGCAGGGGTACACCGGGGAGCTGTTTTTT. V and J are TRBV28 and TRBJ2-2, with D perhaps TRBD1 (6 bases). There are 14 residues in the CDR3. The V end was cut by 5 bases, the J end by 3 bases, with 10 bases between. From germline, CDR1 is MDHEN and CDR2 SYDVKM. Based on the CDR3 plus reference TRBV28 and TRBJ2-2, the full variable domain is DVKVTQSSRYLVKRTGEKVFLECVQDMDHENMFWYRQDPGLGLRLIYFSYDVKMKEKGDIPEGYSVSREKKERFSLILESASTNQTSMYLCASSGQGYTGELFFGEGSRLTVL.

CDR3 nucleotides: TGTGCCAGCAGCTTAGCCCGGGGGGGAGGGACTGAAGCTTTCTTT. Residues: CASSLARGGGTEAFF. The V gene is TRBV7-8, the J gene TRBJ1-1; tentatively, D is TRBD1 (5 bases). CDR3 length: 15 amino acids. V lost 0 bases and J lost 5, with 13 bases in between. Looked up from germline, CDR1 is SGHVS and CDR2 is FQNEAQ.

This clone was detected once. This chain uses TRBV3-1 (or the pseudogene TRBV3-2) with TRBJ2-1, with TRBD2 matching over 10 bases. CDR1 and CDR2 from the germline V gene are LGHDT and YNNKEL (reference sequence). The V and J ends lost 4 bases and 4 bases, in that order; junction bases with no gene match: 7. The length of the CDR3 is 16 residues. CDR3 in amino acids: CASSPRTSGTYNEQFF. CDR3 bases: TGTGCCAGCAGCCCGCGGACTAGCGGAACTTACAATGAGCAGTTCTTC.

The gene calls are TRBV5-6 and TRBJ2-3, with a possible D match to TRBD2 (6 bases). Germline CDR1 SGHDT, CDR2 YYEEEE. The CDR3 runs to 16 residues. V dropped 4 bases and J dropped 0 bases, with 15 bases sitting between them. For the CDR3, the DNA is TGTGCCAGCAGCCTTGTCACGGGACTTAGCACAGATACGCAGTATTTT. Translating it yields CASSLVTGLSTDTQYF.

This clone was counted between two and nine times. The gene calls are TRBV5-5 and TRBJ2-5; the D is unclear. CDR1 and CDR2 (germline): SGHKS, YYEKEE (reference sequence). The CDR3 sequence is 13 residues long. Between the trimmed V and J ends, which lost 3 bases and 5 bases, there was a span of 11 bases. The CDR3 DNA sequence: TGTGCCAGCAGCTCCGCCCCCGGGGAGACCCAGTACTTC. Protein sequence: CASSSAPGETQYF.

The chain uses TRBV28 and TRBJ2-1; D is unresolved. Per the germline V gene, CDR1 is MDHEN and CDR2 is SYDVKM. V lost 2 bases to trimming and J lost 4 bases, with 3 bases between them. CDR3 length equals 12 residues. The CDR3 reads CASSLTYNEQFF. The CDR3 DNA follows: TGTGCCAGCAGTTTAACTTACAATGAGCAGTTCTTC. Full variable domain (missing parts from reference TRBV28 and TRBJ2-1): DVKVTQSSRYLVKRTGEKVFLECVQDMDHENMFWYRQDPGLGLRLIYFSYDVKMKEKGDIPEGYSVSREKKERFSLILESASTNQTSMYLCASSLTYNEQFFGPGTRLTVL.

The chain employs TRBV9 and TRBJ2-1, with a possible D match to TRBD2 (5 bases). The germline V gene has CDR1 SGDLS and CDR2 YYNGEE. This CDR3 is built from 15 residues. Trimming cost V 5 bases and J 0 bases, with 12 bases left between them. The CDR3, as DNA: TGTGCCAGCAGTACCGGGGTCTACTCCTACAATGAGCAGTTCTTC. Protein: CASSTGVYSYNEQFF. Full variable domain (rest looked up from reference TRBV9 and TRBJ2-1): DSGVTQTPKHLITATGQRVTLRCSPRSGDLSVYWYQQSLDQGLQFLIQYYNGEERAKGNILERFSAQQFPDLHSELNLSSLELGDSALYFCASSTGVYSYNEQFFGPGTRLTVL.

V usage is TRBV7-2 and J usage is TRBJ2-6; a weak D match, TRBD1 (5 bases). Germline V CDR1 and CDR2: SGHTA, FQGNSA. V lost 2 bases and J 1 base, leaving 6 bases between the germline ends. The CDR3 is 15 residues long. CDR3 residues: CASSLKGSGANVLTF. CDR3 bases: TGTGCCAGCAGCTTAAAGGGGTCTGGGGCCAACGTCCTGACTTTC.

This sequence joins TRBV7-9 and TRBJ1-1; 7 positions agree with TRBD1. The V gene end was trimmed by 5 bases and the J gene end by 7 bases; junction bases not matched to a gene: 7. CDR1 and CDR2 (germline): SEHNR, FQNEAQ (reference sequence). The CDR3 totals 13 residues. CDR3 nucleotides: TGTGCCAGCAGCCTCACCACAGGGGATGAAGCTTTCTTT. It yields the protein CASSLTTGDEAFF. Filled out from reference TRBV7-9 and TRBJ1-1, the complete variable domain reads DTGVSQNPRHKITKRGQNVTFRCDPISEHNRLYWYRQTLGQGPEFLTYFQNEAQLEKSRLLSDRFSAERPKGSFSTLEIQRTEQGDSAMYLCASSLTTGDEAFFGQGTRLTVV.

The chain carries TRBV24-1 and TRBJ2-5, with D maybe TRBD2 (8 bases). The CDR3 contains 20 residues. Germline V gene sequence: CDR1 KGHDR, CDR2 SFDVKD. V lost 0 bases and J 4 bases, leaving 26 bases between the germline ends. The CDR3 DNA reads as TGTGCCACCAGTGATTTGCCTTGGACAGGCGGCCGGGAGGGGGGAGAGACCCAGTACTTC. The encoded protein is CATSDLPWTGGREGGETQYF.

V is TRBV16 and J is TRBJ2-5; TRBD2 might be the D (6 bases). V was shortened by 5 bases and J by 1 base, with 8 bases between the two germline ends. The CDR3 totals 13 residues. The germline V gene has CDR1 KGHSY and CDR2 FQNENV. CDR3 region: CASSTTSQETQYF. The CDR3 DNA sequence: TGTGCCAGCAGCACGACTAGCCAAGAGACCCAGTACTTC.

The rearrangement links TRBV19 to TRBJ1-4; D not resolved. V was pared by 5 bases and J by 6 bases, with 13 bases between. The CDR3 runs to 14 residues. Germline assignment: CDR1 LNHDA and CDR2 SQIVND (reference sequence). The CDR3, as DNA: TGTGCCAGTAGTGGTAGGGAGGGAGATGAAAAACTGTTTTTT. Protein: CASSGREGDEKLFF.

V and J are TRBV29-1 and TRBJ1-2; D might be TRBD1 (6 bases). V was cut by 3 bases and J by 2 bases, with 13 bases left in between. The germline gives CDR1 SQVTM, CDR2 ANQGSEA. The CDR3 runs to 14 residues. CDR3 bases: TGCAGCGTTGAGCGGTCAGGGGACAACTATGGCTACACCTTC. It yields the protein CSVERSGDNYGYTF.

The CDR3 sequence is CASEADPQGQPQHF. The CDR3 DNA is TGTGCCAGTGAGGCGGACCCACAGGGGCAGCCCCAGCATTTT. The V gene is TRBV19, the J gene TRBJ1-5, with 7 bases matching TRBD1. J lost 7 bases, V lost 8 bases, and 11 bases had no gene match. Germline CDR1 LNHDA, CDR2 SQIVND (reference sequence). CDR3 length: 14 residues.

The rearrangement links TRBV29-1 to TRBJ2-7, with 14 bases matching TRBD2. CDR3 length equals 15 residues. Germline lookup yields CDR1 SQVTM and CDR2 ANQGSEA. The trim removed 4 bases at V and 0 bases at J, leaving 2 bases unmatched. CDR3 DNA sequence: TGCAGCGTTGTGGGGACTAGCGGGAGCTCCTACGAGCAGTACTTC. Translating gives CSVVGTSGSSYEQYF.